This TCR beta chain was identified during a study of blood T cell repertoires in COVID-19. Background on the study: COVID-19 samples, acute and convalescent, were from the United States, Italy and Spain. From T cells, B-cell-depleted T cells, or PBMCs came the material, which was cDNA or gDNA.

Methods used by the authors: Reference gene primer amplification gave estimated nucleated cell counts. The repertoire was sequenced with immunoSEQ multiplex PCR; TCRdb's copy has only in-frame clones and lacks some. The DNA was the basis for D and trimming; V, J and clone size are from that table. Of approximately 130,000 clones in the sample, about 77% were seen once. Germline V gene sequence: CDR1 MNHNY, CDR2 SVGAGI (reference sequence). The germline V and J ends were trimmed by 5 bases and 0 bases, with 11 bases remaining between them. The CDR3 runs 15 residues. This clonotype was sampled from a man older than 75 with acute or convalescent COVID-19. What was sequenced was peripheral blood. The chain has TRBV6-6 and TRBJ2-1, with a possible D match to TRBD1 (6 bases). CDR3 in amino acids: CASSHVGGSYNEQFF. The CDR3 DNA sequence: TGTGCCAGCAGTCATGTAGGGGGCTCCTACAATGAGCAGTTCTTC.